This entry is about one T cell receptor beta chain. This entry comes from a study of T cell clonotyping in hematopoietic cell transplantation. Looked up from germline, CDR1 is SGHVS and CDR2 is FQNEAQ. CDR3 length: 12 residues. V lost 5 bases to trimming and J lost 11 bases, with 15 bases between them. Sample time point: recipient sample about 28 days before transplant, after cytoreduction. Profiling relied on immunoSEQ multiplex PCR, and the TCRdb table lists in-frame clones only, not all of them. The sample yields tens of thousands of clones, around 80% seen once. The sequenced sample was peripheral blood mononuclear cells, obtained before stem cell transplant. The sequence was collected from a woman aged 55-70 years with acute myeloid leukemia. Some clones in this sample may be carry-over from other donors' samples. The V call is TRBV7-8, the J call TRBJ1-1, with D unclear. CDR3 bases: TGTGCCAGCAGCACCCCGAACCTCGGGGCTTTCTTT. Protein sequence: CASSTPNLGAFF.